This TCR beta chain was obtained from a study of T cells in localized non-small cell lung cancer. Libraries were prepared by immunoSEQ multiplex PCR; TCRdb keeps only in-frame clonotypes and omits some of them. The top ten clones hold roughly 9.8% of a sample with just under 80,000 clones, 65% to 85% of them seen once. V was cut by 6 bases and J by 0 bases, with 9 bases left in between. This CDR3 has 14 amino acids. CDR1 and CDR2 from the germline V gene are MNHNS and SASEGT. This clone was found once. The target antigen is unknown. Study-level findings and limits: Among blood samples, higher T cell density accompanied longer overall survival. Among the tissues sampled, uninvolved adjacent lung had the highest T cell clonality, above tumor. When the top 100 tumor clones were examined, a median approximately 54 of them also appeared in the adjacent lung, which was paired and uninvolved.

This specimen was peripheral blood, taken before any cancer treatment. The TCR sequence derives from a female donor at least 60 years old with stage I lung adenocarcinoma. The chain links TRBV6-1 to TRBJ1-3; unclear D gene. The CDR3 loop is CASRFPGSGNTIYF. In DNA form, the CDR3 reads TGTGCCAGCAGATTTCCGGGCTCTGGAAACACCATATATTTT.